What follows describes a single T cell receptor (beta chain). The V end was cut by 2 bases, the J end by 4 bases, with 18 bases between. This CDR3 region has 17 residues. CDR1 and CDR2 from the germline V gene are LNHNV and YYDKDF (reference sequence). The data are from a study of cytomegalovirus exposure and HLA in healthy donors. The PCR made use of 60 Vbeta and 13 Jbeta primers. Clones were read by immunoSEQ multiplex PCR, and TCRdb kept only the in-frame ones, dropping some. The table includes around 130,000 clones, 77% detected once. The chain combines TRBV15 with TRBJ2-1, with D possibly matching TRBD2 (5 bases). Input material: PBMCs. This clonotype was obtained from a woman between 55 and 75 years old in good health and CMV-seronegative. The CDR3 loop is CATSRLDRDPRYNEQFF. The CDR3 nucleotides are TGTGCCACCAGCAGACTCGACCGGGATCCGCGATACAATGAGCAGTTCTTC.